The present T cell receptor (beta chain) was sequenced within a study of cytomegalovirus exposure and HLA in healthy donors. Study observations and caveats: When a later analysis was performed, an Asian-associated ancestry cluster reportedly had fewer N-insertions than the 666-donor mean. Owing to their indistinguishability, certain V segments, notably TRBV6-2 and TRBV6-3, were excluded.

The PCR used 60 Vbeta and 13 Jbeta primers. The data were produced by immunoSEQ multiplex PCR, yet TCRdb's version contains in-frame clones alone and is incomplete. Of about 120,000 clones listed, more than 60% are singletons. The germline V gene has CDR1 SGHRS and CDR2 YFSETQ. The V end was cut by 0 bases, the J end by 3 bases, with 7 bases between. The CDR3 is 13 amino acids. A remark on this clone: Its target is not known.

Donors were nominally healthy when sampled, though unrecorded immune exposures were likely. The TCR originated in a female donor in good health and CMV-seronegative. V is TRBV5-1 and J is TRBJ2-7; D gene ambiguous. The sample comprised PBMCs. The CDR3 sequence: CASSLDSRYEQYF. CDR3 DNA: TGCGCCAGCAGCTTGGACAGCCGCTACGAGCAGTACTTC.